This T cell receptor beta chain was recovered during a study of T cell responses to AZD1222 COVID-19 vaccine. Study findings and constraints: Baseline seropositivity characterized only a handful of AZD1222 recipients. Spike-spanning, vaccine-associated CD4 TCRs were dominant at 160-218 and 743-854. Repertoires were collected only later (after the peak T cell response had occurred).

Sequenced by immunoSEQ multiplex PCR; TCRdb stores in-frame clones only, minus some. The sample contains 110,000 or so clones, 88% of which appear only once. As to this clone: Its antigen is not known.

Sequencing was performed on peripheral blood, taken 28 days after the second AZD1222 dose. This TCR came from an adult who received the AZD1222 COVID-19 vaccine.

This chain's CDR3 is CATGTGNNQPQHF. The CDR3 DNA is TGTGCCACCGGGACAGGGAACAATCAGCCCCAGCATTTT. V usage is TRBV15 and J usage is TRBJ1-5; 9 bases map to TRBD1. The CDR3 consists of 13 residues. Germline V CDR1 and CDR2: LNHNV, YYDKDF (reference sequence). V was pared by 8 bases and J by 3 bases, with 2 bases of the junction left unmatched.